A single sample gave rise to the 32 T cell receptor beta chains below, sequenced in a study of persistence of HIV-infected CD4 T cells. The stimulus was lysate of CMV-infected fibroblasts, about 11 ug/mL. CD40L/CD69 double-negative CD45RO-high memory CD4+ T cells were collected. This was the immunoSEQ version 4 assay in survey mode. Profiling relied on immunoSEQ multiplex PCR, and the TCRdb table lists in-frame clones only, not all of them. The sample lists roughly 28,000 clones, roughly 80% seen once, with 0.75% to 0.9% in the top ten. The antigens of these receptors remain unknown. The source material was CD4+ T cells sorted from PBMCs after 18-hour stimulation, sampled from a patient who received antiretroviral therapy. The receptors originated from an adult woman with HIV who was CMV-seropositive.

This clone occurred a few times. J is TRBJ1-5 and V is TRBV6-5; D gene unclear. Germline CDR1 reads MNHEY; CDR2 reads SVGAGI. Between the trimmed V and J ends, which lost 6 bases and 0 bases, there was a span of 3 bases. The CDR3 is 12 residues long. This CDR3 reads CASRDSNQPQHF. The CDR3 bases are TGTGCCAGCAGGGATAGCAATCAGCCCCAGCATTTT.

This chain links TRBV6-1 with TRBJ1-1; no clear D gene. The CDR3 is 15 amino acids. From germline, CDR1 is MNHNS and CDR2 SASEGT. The V end was cut by 2 bases, the J end by 3 bases, with 13 bases between. The CDR3 DNA sequence: TGTGCCAGCAGTGAATTAGGTCAGAGTTACACTGAAGCTTTCTTT. Its translation is CASSELGQSYTEAFF.

In this sample, this clone turned up once. The chain is built from TRBV2 and TRBJ1-6; D gene ambiguous. The CDR3 runs to 14 residues. CDR1 SNHLY and CDR2 FYNNEI come from the germline V gene. Trimming removed 8 bases at V and 9 bases at J, with 17 bases between. The CDR3 sequence is CASAPGRASSPLHF. The CDR3 DNA is TGTGCCAGCGCCCCCGGGAGGGCGAGTTCACCCCTCCACTTT.

This chain uses TRBV27 with TRBJ2-2; 9 bases align to TRBD2. The J segment lost 2 bases and the V segment lost 2 bases, leaving 3 bases of the junction unmatched. CDR1 is MNHEY, CDR2 SMNVEV, per germline (reference sequence). The CDR3 has 16 amino acids. CDR3 bases: TGTGCCAGCAGTTTAAGTAGCGGGGGAAACACCGGGGAGCTGTTTTTT. Amino acids: CASSLSSGGNTGELFF.

V and J are TRBV3-1 (or the pseudogene TRBV3-2) and TRBJ1-2, with D unclear. V dropped 4 bases and J dropped 4 bases, with 16 bases sitting between them. This CDR3 region has 15 residues. The germline V gene encodes CDR1 LGHDT and CDR2 YNNKEL (reference sequence). DNA for the CDR3: TGTGCCAGCAGCCCTCGGGCGATAACCCGCTATGGCTACACCTTC. This sequence encodes CASSPRAITRYGYTF.

The rearrangement uses TRBV6-2 or TRBV6-3 and TRBJ1-6; 7 bases line up with TRBD1. Per germline, CDR1 MNHEY and CDR2 SVGEGT. This CDR3 has 14 amino acids. J gave up 7 bases and V 2 bases, and 2 bases lay outside the gene matches. The CDR3 DNA follows: TGTGCCAGCAGTTACGGGGGACAGAATTCACCCCTCCACTTT. It translates to CASSYGGQNSPLHF.

The chain uses TRBV5-1 and TRBJ2-7, with D uncertain. CDR3 length equals 12 residues. Germline CDR1 reads SGHRS; CDR2 reads YFSETQ. Trimming left V 4 bases short and J 0 bases short, with 5 bases between. CDR3 sequence: CASSPSSYEQYF. CDR3 nucleotides: TGCGCCAGCAGCCCGAGCTCCTACGAGCAGTACTTC.

The V gene is TRBV5-1, the J gene TRBJ1-2; D unresolved. Germline V gene data show CDR1 as SGHRS and CDR2 as YFSETQ. Trimming cost V 0 bases and J 8 bases, with 14 bases left between them. CDR3 length: 14 residues. CDR3 loop: CASSLGAAWQGYTF. CDR3 DNA: TGCGCCAGCAGCTTGGGGGCGGCTTGGCAAGGCTACACCTTC. Supplemented by reference TRBV5-1 and TRBJ1-2, the full variable domain reads KAGVTQTPRYLIKTRGQQVTLSCSPISGHRSVSWYQQTPGQGLQFLFEYFSETQRNKGNFPGRFSGRQFSNSRSEMNVSTLELGDSALYLCASSLGAAWQGYTFGSGTRLTVV.

The V gene is TRBV10-3, the J gene TRBJ1-2; weak D call: TRBD1 (6 bases). The CDR3 is 16 residues long. Per germline, CDR1 ENHRY and CDR2 SYGVKD. V shed 2 bases and J shed 3 bases, with 16 bases lying between them. The CDR3: CAISERNRAADYGYTF. CDR3 coding DNA: TGTGCCATCAGTGAGAGAAACAGGGCGGCGGACTATGGCTACACCTTC.

This clone was detected once. This chain links TRBV5-1 with TRBJ2-1; the match to TRBD2 covers 10 bases. Germline V gives CDR1 SGHRS, CDR2 YFSETQ. V shed 0 bases, J shed 7 bases, and the junction held 4 bases outside the gene matches. The CDR3 contains 15 residues. The CDR3 region is CASSLAIAGGNEQFF. The CDR3 region has the DNA TGCGCCAGCAGCTTGGCGATAGCGGGGGGTAATGAGCAGTTCTTC.

The CDR3 nucleotides are TGTGCCTGGTCTCCCCGGGACAGCTTTGAAGCTTTCTTT. It specifies CAWSPRDSFEAFF. The chain recombines TRBV30 with TRBJ1-1, with TRBD1 identical over 7 bases. The J segment lost 7 bases and the V segment lost 5 bases, leaving 10 bases of the junction unmatched. Germline V lookup: CDR1 GTSNPN, CDR2 SVGIG (reference sequence). CDR3 length equals 13 residues.

The J gene is TRBJ1-6, the V gene TRBV5-6; D is unresolved. The CDR3 is 14 residues long. Germline CDR1 SGHDT, CDR2 YYEEEE. V dropped 1 base and J dropped 9 bases, with 11 bases sitting between them. The CDR3 sequence is CASSLSAPGSPLHF. The CDR3 nucleotides read TGTGCCAGCAGCTTGTCAGCCCCGGGTTCACCCCTCCACTTT.

The chain couples TRBV5-1 to TRBJ2-5; D gene uncertain. Germline lookup yields CDR1 SGHRS and CDR2 YFSETQ. Trimming cost V 2 bases and J 5 bases, with 7 bases left between them. The CDR3 contains 12 residues. The chain's CDR3 is CASSLSSETQYF. CDR3 bases: TGCGCCAGCAGCTTAAGTTCGGAGACCCAGTACTTC.

This clone is categorized as medium-sized. The rearrangement links TRBV6-1 to TRBJ1-2; 8 positions match TRBD1. This CDR3 is 13 amino acids long. V was pared by 2 bases and J by 8 bases, with 4 bases of the junction left unmatched. Germline CDR1 and CDR2: MNHNS and SASEGT. CDR3 bases: TGTGCCAGCAGTGAAAGGACAGGGTTCGGCTACACCTTC. Translating gives CASSERTGFGYTF.

The chain combines TRBV20-1 with TRBJ2-3; 8 nucleotides match TRBD2. This CDR3 contains 15 residues. Trimming cost V 3 bases and J 3 bases; bases outside gene matches: 8. The germline gives CDR1 DFQATT, CDR2 SNEGSKA (reference sequence). CDR3 amino acids: CSASTSGGLTDTQYF. Written as DNA, the CDR3 is TGCAGTGCTAGTACGTCGGGGGGGCTGACAGATACGCAGTATTTT.

The chain recombines TRBV6-1 with TRBJ1-1; 7 nucleotides line up with TRBD1. Germline trimming cut 3 bases from V and 9 bases from J; bases unmatched to any gene: 10. This CDR3 is 14 amino acids long. The germline V gene encodes CDR1 MNHNS and CDR2 SASEGT. The CDR3 reads CASSDSRQGSKAFF. The CDR3, as DNA: TGTGCCAGCAGTGATTCCCGACAGGGCTCTAAAGCTTTCTTT.

The table lists this clone with a few counts. The gene calls are TRBV5-1 and TRBJ1-1, with a possible D match to TRBD1 (5 bases). The CDR3 has 14 amino acids. Germline V gene sequence: CDR1 SGHRS, CDR2 YFSETQ. Trimming stripped 4 bases from V and 4 bases from J, with 14 bases between. The CDR3 DNA sequence: TGCGCCAGCAGCGTACGAGGGGCAGGCACTGAAGCTTTCTTT. Its translation is CASSVRGAGTEAFF.

This chain uses TRBV19 with TRBJ1-5; D remains unclear. The CDR3 is 12 residues long. Germline CDR1 LNHDA, CDR2 SQIVND (reference sequence). The V and J ends lost 7 bases and 0 bases respectively, with 4 bases between them. The CDR3 nucleotides read TGTGCCAGTAAGGGTAGCAATCAGCCCCAGCATTTT. This codes for CASKGSNQPQHF.

In its sample, this clone was seen once. This chain connects TRBV19 to TRBJ1-1; maybe TRBD1 (5 bases). V lost 6 bases to trimming and J lost 7 bases, with 18 bases between them. The CDR3 consists of 14 residues. Per the germline V gene, CDR1 is LNHDA and CDR2 is SQIVND (reference sequence). CDR3 in amino acids: CASSDGTDSSEAFF. In DNA, the CDR3 is TGTGCCAGTAGCGACGGGACCGATTCTAGTGAAGCTTTCTTT. Supplemented by reference TRBV19 and TRBJ1-1, the full variable domain reads DGGITQSPKYLFRKEGQNVTLSCEQNLNHDAMYWYRQDPGQGLRLIYYSQIVNDFQKGDIAEGYSVSREKKESFPLTVTSAQKNPTAFYLCASSDGTDSSEAFFGQGTRLTVV.

This rearrangement joins TRBV5-1 to TRBJ1-5; D uncertain. Germline values: CDR1 SGHRS, CDR2 YFSETQ. The V end lost 0 bases, the J end lost 2 bases, and 12 bases lay between the germline ends. This CDR3 has 16 residues. CDR3 loop: CASSLGPNMGNQPQHF. CDR3 in DNA: TGCGCCAGCAGCTTGGGCCCTAATATGGGCAATCAGCCCCAGCATTTT.

J is TRBJ1-4 and V is TRBV5-8; the D is unclear. The CDR3 runs 14 residues. Trimming removed 2 bases from V and 2 bases from J, with 7 bases in between. Germline-derived CDR1 and CDR2 are SGHTS and YDEGEE. The CDR3: CASSFGLTNEKLFF. The CDR3 DNA sequence: TGTGCCAGCAGCTTCGGTTTGACTAATGAAAAACTGTTTTTT.

The CDR3 region has the DNA TGTGCCAGCAGTCCAGGACAGGGTCTTTCACCCCTCCACTTT. It is translated as CASSPGQGLSPLHF. The rearrangement links TRBV6-6 to TRBJ1-6, with TRBD1 identical over 8 bases. There are 14 residues in the CDR3. CDR1 and CDR2 from the germline V gene are MNHNY and SVGAGI (reference sequence). The V and J ends lost 5 bases and 9 bases, in that order; junction bases with no gene match: 6.

The CDR3 here is CATSEQGADQPQHF. Written as DNA, the CDR3 is TGTGCCACCTCTGAACAGGGGGCTGATCAGCCCCAGCATTTT. The V and J genes are TRBV10-3 and TRBJ1-5, with 9 nucleotides matching TRBD1. Trimming cost V 10 bases and J 5 bases; bases outside gene matches: 9. The germline V gene encodes CDR1 ENHRY and CDR2 SYGVKD. CDR3 size: 14 residues.

The chain joins TRBV9 to TRBJ1-1, with D perhaps matching TRBD1 (5 bases). Germline-derived CDR1 and CDR2 are SGDLS and YYNGEE. The germline V and J ends were trimmed by 4 bases and 0 bases, with 13 bases remaining between them. The CDR3 has 15 amino acids. The chain's CDR3 is CASSPRGVLNTEAFF. In nucleotides, the CDR3 is TGTGCCAGCAGCCCCCGGGGGGTTCTGAACACTGAAGCTTTCTTT.

This chain uses TRBV20-1 with TRBJ2-1; D remains ambiguous. Germline V CDR1 and CDR2: DFQATT, SNEGSKA (reference sequence). The CDR3 contains 12 residues. The V and J ends lost 3 bases and 7 bases respectively, with 10 bases between them. The CDR3 region is CSASSLSNEQFF. CDR3 sequence (DNA): TGCAGTGCTAGTTCCCTTTCGAATGAGCAGTTCTTC.

The chain joins TRBV5-1 to TRBJ2-7, with D tentatively TRBD1 or TRBD2 (5 bases each). The CDR3 consists of 14 residues. Germline lookup yields CDR1 SGHRS and CDR2 YFSETQ. V was trimmed by 1 base and J by 2 bases, leaving 10 bases between them. CDR3 amino acids: CASSLWPGPYEQYV. CDR3 in DNA: TGCGCCAGCAGCTTGTGGCCGGGACCCTACGAGCAGTACGTC.

The V and J genes are TRBV5-1 and TRBJ2-2, with 7 nucleotides matching TRBD1. Trimming at V came to 4 bases and at J to 3 bases, leaving 6 bases not matched to a gene. Germline loops: CDR1 SGHRS, CDR2 YFSETQ. The CDR3 length is 15 residues. CDR3 coding DNA: TGCGCCAGCAGCGCAGGACAGGAATACACCGGGGAGCTGTTTTTT. Translating it yields CASSAGQEYTGELFF.

V gene TRBV10-3 combines with J gene TRBJ2-1, with 9 bases identical to TRBD2. The CDR3 has 14 residues. Germline CDR1 is ENHRY and CDR2 is SYGVKD. The J segment lost 4 bases and the V segment lost 9 bases, leaving 7 bases of the junction unmatched. This CDR3 is CAINPSGEYNEQFF. The CDR3, as DNA: TGTGCCATAAACCCTAGCGGGGAGTACAATGAGCAGTTCTTC.

This chain joins TRBV19 and TRBJ2-2; D is undetermined. This CDR3 comprises 17 residues. The germline V and J ends were trimmed by 2 bases and 0 bases, with 13 bases remaining between them. Per germline, CDR1 LNHDA and CDR2 SQIVND (reference sequence). Written as DNA, the CDR3 is TGTGCCAGTAGTATAAAGGTTCTGGCAGCGAACACCGGGGAGCTGTTTTTT. It codes for CASSIKVLAANTGELFF.

This sequence joins TRBV7-3 and TRBJ1-2, with TRBD1 matching 8 bases. CDR3 length: 13 amino acids. V was clipped by 5 bases and J by 7 bases; unmatched bases: 6. Germline V gene sequence: CDR1 SGHTA, CDR2 FQGTGA. The CDR3 bases are TGTGCCAGCAGCCTACAGGGGGTCGGTGGCTACACCTTC. This codes for CASSLQGVGGYTF.

The genes are TRBV10-2 and TRBJ2-3, with 15 bases lining up with TRBD2. The CDR3 contains 19 residues. V trimming: 3 bases; J trimming: 5 bases; junction bases outside the gene matches: 12. The germline V gene encodes CDR1 WSHSY and CDR2 SAAADI. Here the CDR3 reads CASSDPKGLAGGTGDTQYF. The CDR3 DNA sequence: TGCGCCAGCAGTGACCCCAAGGGACTAGCGGGGGGTACAGGAGATACGCAGTATTTT.

The chain has TRBV6-1 and TRBJ2-7; D is possibly TRBD2 (5 bases). V shed 2 bases and J shed 5 bases, with 13 bases lying between them. The CDR3 has 14 amino acids. CDR1 MNHNS and CDR2 SASEGT come from the germline V gene. DNA of the CDR3: TGTGCCAGCAGTGAATTTTCGGGAACTAACGAGCAGTACGTC. As protein: CASSEFSGTNEQYV.